A single count supports the clone carrying this TCR beta chain. Antigen: not known. This sample was included in a study of cytomegalovirus exposure and HLA in healthy donors. Regarding the study as a whole: Accounts indicate the classifier identified cytomegalovirus status with strong specificity and sensitivity. Most TCR sequences were rare, but some public TCRs occurred in many donors. A missense DCLRE1C variant was associated with V- and J-gene trimming of TCR beta chains in a later analysis, and an independent cohort replicated the association.

V lost 3 bases to trimming and J lost 3 bases, with 30 bases between them. Germline assignment: CDR1 SNHLY and CDR2 FYNNEI. This CDR3 is 20 amino acids long. Both 60 Vbeta primers and 13 Jbeta primers went into the PCR. Some clones are missing from TCRdb's copy, which holds only in-frame ones; the method was immunoSEQ multiplex PCR. The repertoire consists of about 170,000 clones, with roughly 67% occurring once and the leading ten covering approximately 5.4%. Sequencing input: PBMCs. V and J are TRBV2 and TRBJ2-7, with D possibly TRBD1 on 9 matching bases. The sequence derives from a young woman in good health and CMV-seropositive. The CDR3 here is CASSDSLRSGGTGQVYEQYF. CDR3 in DNA: TGTGCCAGCAGTGATTCTTTAAGGTCGGGAGGGACAGGGCAAGTCTACGAGCAGTACTTC.